Listed below are T cell receptor beta chains from one sample, sequenced in a study of somatic mutations in cytotoxic T cells in rheumatoid arthritis. The table came from immunoSEQ multiplex PCR; TCRdb's copy has only in-frame clones and leaves some out. The data hold about 20,000 clones, with approximately 69% observed a single time. Sequenced sample: CD8+ T cells sorted from blood. The receptor source for this set is a man aged 60-69 years in good health. Each CDR3 is given with its conserved first and last residue. D genes are given only for firm matches. Clone size is not always given. Where it is, it says once, few, many or a class for expanded clones.

v_call	clone_size	d_call	j_call	cdr3_aa	cdr3_nt
TRBV30	-	-	TRBJ1-2	CAWIPTGFIYGYTF	TGTGCCTGGATCCCCACAGGGTTCATCTATGGCTACACCTTC
TRBV27	once	-	TRBJ2-7	CASSPSPGGYYEQYF	TGTGCCAGCAGTCCATCCCCGGGGGGCTACTACGAGCAGTACTTC
TRBV7-9	-	-	TRBJ2-3	CASSSPRARTDTQYF	TGTGCCAGCAGCTCCCCCAGGGCTCGCACAGATACGCAGTATTTT
TRBV27	-	TRBD2	TRBJ2-3	CASSLKASGIDTQYF	TGTGCCAGCAGTTTAAAGGCTAGCGGGATCGATACGCAGTATTTT
TRBV9	-	TRBD2	TRBJ2-7	CASSDAGGYEQYF	TGTGCCAGCAGCGACGCGGGGGGCTACGAGCAGTACTTC
TRBV9	few	-	TRBJ2-7	CASGSRVYEQYF	TGTGCCAGCGGTAGTAGAGTCTACGAGCAGTACTTC
TRBV20-1	few	-	TRBJ2-7	CSAPGVYEQYF	TGCAGTGCTCCAGGGGTTTACGAGCAGTACTTC
TRBV7-6	-	-	TRBJ2-1	CASSPSGGAGGEQFF	TGTGCCAGCAGCCCCTCTGGGGGGGCCGGTGGTGAGCAGTTCTTC
TRBV6-1	-	-	TRBJ1-1	CASSVSGNTEAFF	TGTGCCAGCAGTGTCAGTGGGAACACTGAAGCTTTCTTT
TRBV5-1	-	TRBD2	TRBJ2-5	CASSLASGGQETQYF	TGCGCCAGCAGCTTGGCTAGCGGGGGGCAAGAGACCCAGTACTTC
TRBV19	-	TRBD1	TRBJ2-7	CASSMGQGPGYEQYF	TGTGCCAGTAGTATGGGACAGGGCCCAGGCTACGAGCAGTACTTC
TRBV2	-	-	TRBJ1-1	CASSEPGMNTEAFF	TGTGCCAGCAGTGAACCAGGGATGAACACTGAAGCTTTCTTT
TRBV7-9	-	TRBD1	TRBJ2-7	CASSNRDRGHEQYF	TGTGCCAGCAGCAACCGGGACAGGGGTCACGAGCAGTACTTC
TRBV4-1	few	-	TRBJ2-7	CASSHPLRRQSYEQYF	TGCGCCAGCAGCCACCCCTTGAGGAGACAGTCCTACGAGCAGTACTTC
TRBV5-4	-	-	TRBJ2-1	CASSPVTHSNEQFF	TGTGCCAGCAGCCCCGTAACCCACAGCAATGAGCAGTTCTTC
TRBV19	-	-	TRBJ2-7	CASKDSSYEQYF	TGTGCCAGTAAGGACAGCTCCTACGAGCAGTACTTC
TRBV5-8	few	-	TRBJ2-1	CASSLVGGSYNEQFF	TGTGCCAGCAGCTTGGTAGGGGGCTCCTACAATGAGCAGTTCTTC
TRBV7-9	once	TRBD1	TRBJ2-7	CASSLTGQGASEQYF	TGTGCCAGCAGCTTAACGGGACAGGGGGCCTCCGAGCAGTACTTC